This T cell receptor beta chain emerged from a study of control samples from healthy donors and cancer patients. The protocol was immunoSEQ multiplex PCR, while the TCRdb copy is restricted to in-frame clones and leaves out a portion. This sample has about 130,000 clones, with 75% to 95% found just once. This clone was recorded a few times. Germline V gives CDR1 MGHRA, CDR2 YSYEKL. V dropped 1 base and J dropped 8 bases, with 14 bases sitting between them. CDR3 length equals 14 residues. The TCR originated in a man aged 18 to 30 in good health. Sequenced: blood. V gene TRBV4-1 combines with J gene TRBJ1-2; D is possibly TRBD1 (5 bases). CDR3 in amino acids: CASSQVGVPQGYTF. DNA for the CDR3: TGCGCCAGCAGCCAAGTGGGGGTCCCTCAGGGCTACACCTTC.